The clone carrying this TCR beta chain was recorded only once. The antigen is undetermined. These data originate in a study of cytomegalovirus exposure and HLA in healthy donors. Overall study findings and caveats: In a later analysis, a genetic analysis reported fewer productive-TCR N-insertions in an Asian-associated ancestry cluster than the cohort average. Reportedly, TCR beta sequences accurately predicted HLA-A and HLA-B alleles in most subjects. In vitro experiments confirmed that a few CMV-associated chains were specific for CMV antigens. The investigators catalogued some 150 TCR beta chains as cytomegalovirus-associated.

Germline values: CDR1 SGHTA, CDR2 FQGNSA. This CDR3 comprises 14 residues. Trimming removed 5 bases at V and 4 bases at J, with 14 bases between. Amplification used 60 Vbeta primers and 13 Jbeta primers. The repertoire was sequenced with immunoSEQ multiplex PCR; TCRdb's copy has only in-frame clones and lacks some. The sample carries about 140,000 clones, about 74% recorded once. The receptor was isolated from a woman between 50 and 59 years old in good health and CMV-seronegative. The gene calls are TRBV7-2 and TRBJ1-2; D might be TRBD1 (6 bases). Sequenced: PBMCs. The CDR3 DNA follows: TGTGCCAGCAGCAACCACAGGGATATCTATGGCTACACCTTC. It encodes CASSNHRDIYGYTF. Using reference TRBV7-2 and TRBJ1-2 for the parts outside the CDR3, the full variable domain is GAGVSQSPSNKVTEKGKDVELRCDPISGHTALYWYRQSLGQGLEFLIYFQGNSAPDKSGLPSDRFSAERTGGSVSTLTIQRTQQEDSAVYLCASSNHRDIYGYTFGSGTRLTVV.